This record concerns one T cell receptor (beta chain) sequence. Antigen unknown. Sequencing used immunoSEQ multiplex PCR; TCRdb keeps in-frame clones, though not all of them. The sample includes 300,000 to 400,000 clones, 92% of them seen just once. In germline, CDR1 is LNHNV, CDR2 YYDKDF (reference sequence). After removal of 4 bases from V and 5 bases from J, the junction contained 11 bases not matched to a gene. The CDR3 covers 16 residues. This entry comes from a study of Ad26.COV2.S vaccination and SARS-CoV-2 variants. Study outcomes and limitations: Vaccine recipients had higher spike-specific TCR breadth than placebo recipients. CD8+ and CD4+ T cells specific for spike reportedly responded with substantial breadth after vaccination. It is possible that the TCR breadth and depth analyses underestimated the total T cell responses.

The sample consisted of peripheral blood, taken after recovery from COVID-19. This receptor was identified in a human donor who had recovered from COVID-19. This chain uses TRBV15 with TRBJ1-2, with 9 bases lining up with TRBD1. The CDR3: CATSIFAGTGIYGYTF. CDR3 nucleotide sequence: TGTGCCACCAGCATATTTGCCGGGACAGGGATATATGGCTACACCTTC.